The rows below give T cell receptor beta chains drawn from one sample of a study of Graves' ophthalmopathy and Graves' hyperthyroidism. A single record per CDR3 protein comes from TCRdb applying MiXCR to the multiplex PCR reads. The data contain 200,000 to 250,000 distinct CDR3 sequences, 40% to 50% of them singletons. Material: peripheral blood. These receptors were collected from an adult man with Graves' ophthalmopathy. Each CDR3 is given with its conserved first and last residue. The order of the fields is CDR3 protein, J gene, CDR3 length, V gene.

CDR3: CASSPTGGGKLFF
J: TRBJ1-4
length: 13
V: TRBV2

CDR3: CASSEELSDYNSPLHF
J: TRBJ1-6
length: 16
V: TRBV2

CDR3: CASSPTGGYYGYTF
J: TRBJ1-2
length: 14
V: TRBV7-9

CDR3: CASSWDALNTGELYF
J: TRBJ2-7
length: 15
V: TRBV7-3

CDR3: CSARDHFGRGGGTQYF
J: .
length: 16
V: TRBV20-1

CDR3: CASSPRDYEQYF
J: TRBJ2-7
length: 12
V: TRBV12-3/TRBV12-4

CDR3: CASSEQGADFFSGANVLTF
J: TRBJ2-6
length: 19
V: TRBV2

CDR3: CASSFDRQVSSYEQYF
J: TRBJ2-7
length: 16
V: TRBV27

CDR3: CSVEPTGRAGYEQYF
J: TRBJ2-7
length: 15
V: TRBV29-1

CDR3: CATSDLTGSGELFF
J: TRBJ2-2
length: 14
V: TRBV24-1

CDR3: CASSSDRGPSYEQYF
J: TRBJ2-7
length: 15
V: TRBV7-8

CDR3: CASSYSSGLSEQYF
J: TRBJ2-7
length: 14
V: TRBV10-3

CDR3: CASSPGAHSGNTIYF
J: TRBJ1-3
length: 15
V: TRBV19

CDR3: CASSSQRKATGELFF
J: TRBJ2-2
length: 15
V: TRBV7-3

CDR3: CATSDRREYEAFF
J: TRBJ1-1
length: 13
V: TRBV24-1

CDR3: CASRQSGRGNTEAFF
J: TRBJ1-1
length: 15
V: TRBV7-9